A single sample gave rise to the 2 T cell receptor beta chains below, sequenced in a study of blood T cell repertoires in COVID-19. Assay used: immunoSEQ multiplex PCR; TCRdb lists only in-frame clones, some missing. The table lists 320,000 or so clones, 85% of them singletons. Sequenced input: PBMCs or T cells enriched from blood (not recorded which). All receptors derive from a woman in her twenties or thirties who had been exposed to COVID-19.

The chain couples TRBV19 to TRBJ1-5, with TRBD1 as a possible D gene (6 bases). The germline V gene has CDR1 LNHDA and CDR2 SQIVND (reference sequence). The CDR3 has 16 amino acids. The V end lost 9 bases, the J end lost 6 bases, and 24 bases lay between the germline ends. CDR3 coding DNA: TGTGCCAGCACAGATTACTTAAAAACAGGGTTTCAGCCCCAGCATTTT. Translated: CASTDYLKTGFQPQHF.

This chain uses TRBV28 with TRBJ1-2, with 7 bases identical to TRBD1. The CDR3 length is 13 residues. From germline, CDR1 is MDHEN and CDR2 SYDVKM. V was pared by 4 bases and J by 4 bases, with 3 bases of the junction left unmatched. The CDR3 protein is CASSSQGTYGYTF. Written as DNA, the CDR3 is TGTGCCAGCAGTTCACAGGGGACCTATGGCTACACCTTC.